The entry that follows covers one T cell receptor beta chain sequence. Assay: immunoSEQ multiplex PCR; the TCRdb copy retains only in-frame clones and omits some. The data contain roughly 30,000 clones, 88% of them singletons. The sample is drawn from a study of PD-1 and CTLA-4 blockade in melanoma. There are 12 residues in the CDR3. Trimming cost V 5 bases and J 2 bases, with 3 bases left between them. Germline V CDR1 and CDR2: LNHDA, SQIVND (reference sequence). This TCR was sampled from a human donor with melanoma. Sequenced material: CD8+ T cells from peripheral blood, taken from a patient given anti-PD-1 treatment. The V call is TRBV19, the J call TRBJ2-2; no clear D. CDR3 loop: CASSANTGELFF. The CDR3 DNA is TGTGCCAGTAGTGCTAACACCGGGGAGCTGTTTTTT.